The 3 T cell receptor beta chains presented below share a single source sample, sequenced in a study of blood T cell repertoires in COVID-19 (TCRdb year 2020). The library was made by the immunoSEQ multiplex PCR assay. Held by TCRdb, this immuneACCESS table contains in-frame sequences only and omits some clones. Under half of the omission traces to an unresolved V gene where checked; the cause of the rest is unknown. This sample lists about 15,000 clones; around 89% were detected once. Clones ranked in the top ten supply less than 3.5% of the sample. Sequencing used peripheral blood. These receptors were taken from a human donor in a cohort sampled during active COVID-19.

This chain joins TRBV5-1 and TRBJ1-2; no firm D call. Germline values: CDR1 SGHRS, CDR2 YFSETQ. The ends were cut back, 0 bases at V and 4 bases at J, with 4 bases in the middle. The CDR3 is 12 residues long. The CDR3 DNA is TGCGCCAGCAGCTTGGACAGCTATGGCTACACCTTC. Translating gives CASSLDSYGYTF.

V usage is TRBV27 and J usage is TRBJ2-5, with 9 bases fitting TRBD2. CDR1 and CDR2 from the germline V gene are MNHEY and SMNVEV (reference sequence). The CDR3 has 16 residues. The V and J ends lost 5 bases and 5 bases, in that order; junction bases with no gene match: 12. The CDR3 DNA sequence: TGTGCCAGCAGTCCCTCGGCGGGGGGGGAGCGCGAGACCCAGTACTTC. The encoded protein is CASSPSAGGERETQYF.

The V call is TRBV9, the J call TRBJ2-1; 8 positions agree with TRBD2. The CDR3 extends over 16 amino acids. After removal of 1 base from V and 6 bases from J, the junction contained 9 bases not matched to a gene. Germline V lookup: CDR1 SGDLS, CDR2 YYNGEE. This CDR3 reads CASSVTGTSFSNEQFF. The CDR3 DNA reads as TGTGCCAGCAGCGTAACCGGGACTAGTTTTTCCAATGAGCAGTTCTTC.